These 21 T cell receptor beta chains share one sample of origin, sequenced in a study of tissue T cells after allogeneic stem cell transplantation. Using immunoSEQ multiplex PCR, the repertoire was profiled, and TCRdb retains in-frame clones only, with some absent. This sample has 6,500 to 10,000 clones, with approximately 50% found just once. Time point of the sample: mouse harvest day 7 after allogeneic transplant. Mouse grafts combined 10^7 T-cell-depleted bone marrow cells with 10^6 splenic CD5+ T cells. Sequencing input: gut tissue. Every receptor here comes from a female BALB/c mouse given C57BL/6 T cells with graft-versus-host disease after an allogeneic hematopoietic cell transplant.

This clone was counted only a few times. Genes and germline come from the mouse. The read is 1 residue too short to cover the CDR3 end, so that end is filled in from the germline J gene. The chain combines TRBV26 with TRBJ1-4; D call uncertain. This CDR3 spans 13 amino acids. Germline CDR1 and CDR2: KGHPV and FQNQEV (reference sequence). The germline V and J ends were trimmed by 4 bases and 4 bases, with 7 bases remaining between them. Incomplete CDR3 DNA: TGTGCCAGCAGTCACGACAACAACGAAAGATTATTT. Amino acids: CASSHDNNERLF. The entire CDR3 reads CASSHDNNERLFF.

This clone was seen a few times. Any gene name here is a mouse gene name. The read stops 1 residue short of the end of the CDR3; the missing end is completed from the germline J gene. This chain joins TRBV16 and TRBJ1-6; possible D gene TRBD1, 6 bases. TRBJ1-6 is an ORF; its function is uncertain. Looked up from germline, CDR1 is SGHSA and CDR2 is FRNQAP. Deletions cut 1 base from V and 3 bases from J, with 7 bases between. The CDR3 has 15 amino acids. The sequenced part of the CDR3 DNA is TGTGCAAGCAGCTTAGGGGACAACTATAATTCGCCCCTCTAC. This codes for CASSLGDNYNSPLY. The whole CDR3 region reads CASSLGDNYNSPLYF.

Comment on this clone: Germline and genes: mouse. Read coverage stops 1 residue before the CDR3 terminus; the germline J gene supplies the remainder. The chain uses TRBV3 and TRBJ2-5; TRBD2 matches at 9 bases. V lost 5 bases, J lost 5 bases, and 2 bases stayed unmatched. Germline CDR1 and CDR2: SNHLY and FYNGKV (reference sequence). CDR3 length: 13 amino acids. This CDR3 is CASSATGGDTQYF. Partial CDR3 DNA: TGTGCCAGCAGCGCGACTGGGGGAGACACCCAGTAC.

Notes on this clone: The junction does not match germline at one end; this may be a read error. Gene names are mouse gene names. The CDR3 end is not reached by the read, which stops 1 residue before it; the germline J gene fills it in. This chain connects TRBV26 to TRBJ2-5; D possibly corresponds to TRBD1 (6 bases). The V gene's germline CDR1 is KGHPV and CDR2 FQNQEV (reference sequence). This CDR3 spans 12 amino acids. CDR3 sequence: CASSRTEDAQYF. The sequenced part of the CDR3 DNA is TGTGCCAGCAGTCGGACAGAAGACGCCCAGTAC.

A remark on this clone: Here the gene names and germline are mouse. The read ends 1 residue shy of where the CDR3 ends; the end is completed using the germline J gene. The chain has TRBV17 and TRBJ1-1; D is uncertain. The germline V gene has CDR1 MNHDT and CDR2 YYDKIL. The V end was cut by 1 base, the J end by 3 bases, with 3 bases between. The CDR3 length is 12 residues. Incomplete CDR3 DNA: TGTGCTAGCAGTAGAGTGGACACAGAAGTCTTC. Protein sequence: CASSRVDTEVF. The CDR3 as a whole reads CASSRVDTEVFF.

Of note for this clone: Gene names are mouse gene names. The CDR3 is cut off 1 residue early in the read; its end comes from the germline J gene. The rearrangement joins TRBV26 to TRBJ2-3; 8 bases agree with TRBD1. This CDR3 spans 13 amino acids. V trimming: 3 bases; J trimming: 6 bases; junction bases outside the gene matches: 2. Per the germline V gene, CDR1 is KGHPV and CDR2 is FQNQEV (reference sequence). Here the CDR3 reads CASSLTGGETLYF. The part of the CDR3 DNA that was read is TGTGCCAGCAGTCTTACAGGGGGGGAAACGCTGTAT. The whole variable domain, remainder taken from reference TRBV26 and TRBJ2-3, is NSKVIQTPRYLVKGQGQKAKMRCIPEKGHPVVFWYQQNKNNEFKFLINFQNQEVLQQIDMTEKRFSAECPSNSPCSLEIQSSEAGDSALYLCASSLTGGETLYFGSGTRLTVL.

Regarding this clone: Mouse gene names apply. CDR3 loop: CASGAGTPSAETLYF. The sequenced part of the CDR3 DNA is TGTGCCAGCGGTGCCGGGACACCTAGTGCAGAAACGCTGTAT. The rearrangement links TRBV13-2 to TRBJ2-3; D might be TRBD1 (6 bases). Read sequence stops 1 residue before the CDR3 end, and the germline J gene provides the missing end. V was cut by 3 bases and J by 0 bases, with 11 bases left in between. In germline, CDR1 is NNHNN, CDR2 SYGAGS (reference sequence). The CDR3 totals 15 residues.

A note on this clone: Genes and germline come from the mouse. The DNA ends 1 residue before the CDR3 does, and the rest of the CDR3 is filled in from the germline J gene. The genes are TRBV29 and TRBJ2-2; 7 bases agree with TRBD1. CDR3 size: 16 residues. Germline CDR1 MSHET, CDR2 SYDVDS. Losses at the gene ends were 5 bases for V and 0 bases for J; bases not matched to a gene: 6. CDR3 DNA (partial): TGTGCTAGCAGTACACCAGGGGGTTCAAACACCGGGCAGCTCTAC. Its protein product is CASSTPGGSNTGQLY. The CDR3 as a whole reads CASSTPGGSNTGQLYF. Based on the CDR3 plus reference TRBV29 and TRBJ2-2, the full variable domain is DMKVTQMPRYLIKRMGENVLLECGQDMSHETMYWYRQDPGLGLQLIYISYDVDSNSEGDIPKGYRVSRKKREHFSLILDSAKTNQTSVYFCASSTPGGSNTGQLYFGEGSKLTVL.

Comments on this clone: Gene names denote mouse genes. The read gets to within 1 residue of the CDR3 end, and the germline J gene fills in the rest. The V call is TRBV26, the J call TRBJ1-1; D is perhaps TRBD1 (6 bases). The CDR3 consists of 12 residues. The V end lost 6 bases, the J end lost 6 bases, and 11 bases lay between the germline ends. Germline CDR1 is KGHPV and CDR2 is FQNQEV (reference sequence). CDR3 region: CASRKGGPEVFF. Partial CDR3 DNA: TGTGCCAGCAGAAAAGGGGGACCAGAAGTCTTC.

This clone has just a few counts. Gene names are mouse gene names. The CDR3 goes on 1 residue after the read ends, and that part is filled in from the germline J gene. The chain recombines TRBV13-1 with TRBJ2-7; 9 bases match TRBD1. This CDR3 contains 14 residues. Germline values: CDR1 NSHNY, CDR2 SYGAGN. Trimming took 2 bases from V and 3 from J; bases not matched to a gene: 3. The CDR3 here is CASSEGTGHYEQYF. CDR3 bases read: TGTGCCAGCAGTGAGGGGACAGGGCACTATGAACAGTAC.

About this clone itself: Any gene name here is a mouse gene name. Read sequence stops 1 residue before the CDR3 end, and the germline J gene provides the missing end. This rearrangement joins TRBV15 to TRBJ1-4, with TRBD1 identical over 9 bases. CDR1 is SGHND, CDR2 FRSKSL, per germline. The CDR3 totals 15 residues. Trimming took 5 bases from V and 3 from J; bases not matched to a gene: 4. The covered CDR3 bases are TGTGCCAGCAGTCCAACAGGGGGCCCCAACGAAAGATTATTT. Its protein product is CASSPTGGPNERLF. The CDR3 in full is CASSPTGGPNERLFF.

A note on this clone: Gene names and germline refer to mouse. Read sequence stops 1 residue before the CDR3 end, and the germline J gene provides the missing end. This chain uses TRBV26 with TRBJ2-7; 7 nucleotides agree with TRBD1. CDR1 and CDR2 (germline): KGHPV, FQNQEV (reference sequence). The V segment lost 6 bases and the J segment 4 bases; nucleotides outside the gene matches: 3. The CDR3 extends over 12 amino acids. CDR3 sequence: CASSRDRYEQYF. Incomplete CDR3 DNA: TGTGCCAGCAGCCGGGACAGATATGAACAGTAC.

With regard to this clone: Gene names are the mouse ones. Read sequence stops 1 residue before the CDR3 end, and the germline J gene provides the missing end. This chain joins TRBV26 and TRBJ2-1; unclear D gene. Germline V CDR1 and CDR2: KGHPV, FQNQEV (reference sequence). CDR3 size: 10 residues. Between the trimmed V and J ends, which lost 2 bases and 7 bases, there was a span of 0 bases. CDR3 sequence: CASSLAEQFF. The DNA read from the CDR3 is TGTGCCAGCAGTCTGGCTGAGCAGTTC.

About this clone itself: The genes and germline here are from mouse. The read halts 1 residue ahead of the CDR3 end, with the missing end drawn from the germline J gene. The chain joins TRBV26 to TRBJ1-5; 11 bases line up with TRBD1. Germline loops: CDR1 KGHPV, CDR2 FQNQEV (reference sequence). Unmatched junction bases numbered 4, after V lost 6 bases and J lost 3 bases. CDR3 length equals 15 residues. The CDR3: CASSPDRGRNQAPLF. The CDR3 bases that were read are TGTGCCAGCAGCCCGGACAGGGGGCGCAACCAGGCTCCGCTT.

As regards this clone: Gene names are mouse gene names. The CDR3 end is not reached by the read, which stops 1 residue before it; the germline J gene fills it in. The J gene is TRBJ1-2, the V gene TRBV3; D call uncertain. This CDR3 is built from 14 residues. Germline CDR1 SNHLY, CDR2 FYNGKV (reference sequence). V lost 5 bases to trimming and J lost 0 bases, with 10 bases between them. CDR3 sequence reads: CASSLTNSNSDYTF. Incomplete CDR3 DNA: TGTGCCAGCAGCCTAACAAACTCAAACTCCGACTACACC.

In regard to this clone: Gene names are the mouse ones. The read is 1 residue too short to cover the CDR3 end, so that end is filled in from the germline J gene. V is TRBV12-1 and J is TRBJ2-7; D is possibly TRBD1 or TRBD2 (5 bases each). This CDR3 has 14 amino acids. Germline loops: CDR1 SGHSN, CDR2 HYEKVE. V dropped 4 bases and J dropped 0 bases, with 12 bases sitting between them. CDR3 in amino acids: CASSLFGGSYEQYF. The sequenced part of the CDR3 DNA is TGTGCCAGCTCCCTCTTCGGGGGCTCCTATGAACAGTAC.

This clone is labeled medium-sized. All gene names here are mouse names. The CDR3 sequence is CSSSHRDWGGSQNTLYF. Incomplete CDR3 DNA: TGCTCCAGCAGTCACCGGGACTGGGGGGGTAGTCAAAACACCTTGTAC. The genes are TRBV23 and TRBJ2-4; TRBD2, the table's D call, was not compared with the DNA. The read comes to an end 1 residue before the CDR3 does, leaving the germline J gene to fill in the end. Germline V gene data show CDR1 as KGHTA and CDR2 as FQNQQP. The CDR3 sequence is 17 residues long.

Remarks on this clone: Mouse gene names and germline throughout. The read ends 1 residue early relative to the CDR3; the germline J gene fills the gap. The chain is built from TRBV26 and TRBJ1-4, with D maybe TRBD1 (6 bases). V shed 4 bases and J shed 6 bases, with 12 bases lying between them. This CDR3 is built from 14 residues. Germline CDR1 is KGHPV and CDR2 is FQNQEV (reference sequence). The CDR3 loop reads CASSPGTPHERLFF. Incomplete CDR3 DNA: TGTGCCAGCAGTCCCGGGACACCGCACGAAAGATTATTT.

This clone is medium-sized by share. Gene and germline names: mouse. CDR3 bases read: TGTGCCAGCAGTCTCCCCAGTGCAGAAACGCTGTAT. Protein product: CASSLPSAETLY. The whole CDR3 reads CASSLPSAETLYF. The V and J genes are TRBV26 and TRBJ2-3; D call uncertain. The read comes to an end 1 residue before the CDR3 does, leaving the germline J gene to fill in the end. Trimming stripped 3 bases from V and 0 bases from J, with 4 bases between. The CDR3 spans 13 residues. Germline loops: CDR1 KGHPV, CDR2 FQNQEV (reference sequence).

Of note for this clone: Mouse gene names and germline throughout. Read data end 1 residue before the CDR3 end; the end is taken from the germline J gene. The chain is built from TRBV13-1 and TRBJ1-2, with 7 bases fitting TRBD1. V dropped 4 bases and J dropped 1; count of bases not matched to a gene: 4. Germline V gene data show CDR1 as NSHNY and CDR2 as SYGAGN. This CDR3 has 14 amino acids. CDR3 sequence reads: CASSHRDRNSDYTF. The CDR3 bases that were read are TGTGCCAGCAGTCACCGGGACAGAAACTCCGACTACACC.

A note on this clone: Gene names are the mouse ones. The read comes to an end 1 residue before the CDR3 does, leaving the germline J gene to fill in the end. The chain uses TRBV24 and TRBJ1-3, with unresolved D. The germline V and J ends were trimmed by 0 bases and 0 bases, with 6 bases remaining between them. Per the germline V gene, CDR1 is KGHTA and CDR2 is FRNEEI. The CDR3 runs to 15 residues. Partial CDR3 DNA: TGTGCCAGCAGTCTGTATTCCAATTCTGGAAATACGCTCTAT. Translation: CASSLYSNSGNTLY. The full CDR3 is CASSLYSNSGNTLYF.